This T cell receptor beta chain was sequenced in a study of blood T cell repertoires in COVID-19. V gave up 3 bases and J gave up 4 bases, with 9 bases separating them. CDR3 length: 13 amino acids. Germline CDR1 SGHDN, CDR2 FVKESK. This clone showed up just once. Data came from immunoSEQ multiplex PCR; TCRdb stores just in-frame clones and leaves some out. In the table there are 83,000 or so clones, roughly 79% of which are singletons. The chain recombines TRBV14 with TRBJ2-5, with D uncertain. The receptor comes from a woman older than 75 with acute or convalescent COVID-19. Sequencing used peripheral blood. The CDR3, as DNA: TGTGCCAGCAGCCAGCGAAGTAGAGAGACCCAGTACTTC. This sequence encodes CASSQRSRETQYF.